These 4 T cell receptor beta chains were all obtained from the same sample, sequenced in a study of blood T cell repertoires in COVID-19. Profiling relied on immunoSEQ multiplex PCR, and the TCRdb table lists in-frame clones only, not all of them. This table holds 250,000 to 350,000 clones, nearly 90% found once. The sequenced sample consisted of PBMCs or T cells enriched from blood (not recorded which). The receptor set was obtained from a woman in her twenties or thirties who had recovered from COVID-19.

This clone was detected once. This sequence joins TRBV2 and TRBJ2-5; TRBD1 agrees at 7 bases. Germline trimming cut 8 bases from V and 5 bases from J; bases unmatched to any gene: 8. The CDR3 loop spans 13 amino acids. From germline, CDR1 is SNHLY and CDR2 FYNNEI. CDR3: CASGQVMWETQYF. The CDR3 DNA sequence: TGTGCCAGCGGACAGGTCATGTGGGAGACCCAGTACTTC. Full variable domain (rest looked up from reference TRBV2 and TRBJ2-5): EPEVTQTPSHQVTQMGQEVILRCVPISNHLYFYWYRQILGQKVEFLVSFYNNEISEKSEIFDDQFSVERPDGSNFTLKIRSTKLEDSAMYFCASGQVMWETQYFGPGTRLLVL.

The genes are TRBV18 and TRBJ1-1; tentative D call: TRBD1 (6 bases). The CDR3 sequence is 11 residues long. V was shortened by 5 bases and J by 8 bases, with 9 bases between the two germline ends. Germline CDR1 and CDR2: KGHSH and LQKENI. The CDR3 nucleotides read TGTGCCAGCTCAGTCAGGGGAGAAGCTTTCTTT. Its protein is CASSVRGEAFF. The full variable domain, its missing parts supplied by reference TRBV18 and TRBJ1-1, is NAGVMQNPRHLVRRRGQEARLRCSPMKGHSHVYWYRQLPEEGLKFMVYLQKENIIDESGMPKERFSAEFPKEGPSILRIQQVVRGDSAAYFCASSVRGEAFFGQGTRLTVV.

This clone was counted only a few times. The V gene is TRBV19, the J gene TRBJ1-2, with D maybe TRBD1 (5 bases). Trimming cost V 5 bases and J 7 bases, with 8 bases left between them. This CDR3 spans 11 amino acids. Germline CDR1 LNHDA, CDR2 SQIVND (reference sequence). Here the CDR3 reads CASSATVGYTF. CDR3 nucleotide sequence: TGTGCCAGTAGTGCGACAGTTGGCTACACCTTC.

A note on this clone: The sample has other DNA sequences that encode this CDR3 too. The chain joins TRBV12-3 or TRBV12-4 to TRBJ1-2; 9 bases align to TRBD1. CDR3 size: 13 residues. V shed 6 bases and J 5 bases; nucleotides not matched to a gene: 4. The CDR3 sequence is CASSRDRVYGYTF. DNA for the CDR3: TGTGCCAGCAGCCGGGACAGGGTTTATGGCTACACCTTC.